This TCR beta chain emerged from a study of T-cell memory formation after mild COVID-19. Study observations and caveats: Still unconfirmed is whether the second-wave clones peaking on day 37 recognized SARS-CoV-2.

TCR alpha and TCR beta cDNA libraries with sample barcodes and UMIs came from 5'RACE using constant-segment primers. TCRdb recomputed calls from the 5' RACE reads with MiXCR, one row per CDR3 protein. The table has some 110,000 distinct CDR3 sequences, over 15% seen once. Details on this clonotype: Antigen: not known.

Germline trimming cut 9 bases from V and 0 bases from J; bases unmatched to any gene: 0. The germline V gene has CDR1 KGHDR and CDR2 SFDVKD. CDR3 length equals 13 residues. Sequencing was performed on PBMCs or a T cell subset sorted from them (not recorded which). The J gene is TRBJ2-1, the V gene TRBV24-1, with 8 bases matching TRBD1. The TCR was taken from an adult woman who had mild COVID-19 (a few samples of this study predate the infection). Cell type and time point are not known. The CDR3 nucleotides are TGTGCCACCGGACAGGGCTCCTACAATGAGCAGTTCTTC. As protein: CATGQGSYNEQFF.